The next 14 T cell receptor beta chains were all read from a single sample in a study of cytomegalovirus exposure and HLA in healthy donors. Primers included in the PCR were 60 Vbeta and 13 Jbeta primers. TCRdb's table, derived via immunoSEQ multiplex PCR, lists solely in-frame clones and lacks some. Of under 200,000 clones in the sample, roughly 74% were seen once. Sequencing was done on a sample of PBMCs. Source of these receptors: a woman aged 40 to 49 in good health and CMV-seropositive.

This clone was picked up one time. CDR3 protein: CASSSGQTKYGYTF. CDR3 DNA: TGTGCCAGCAGTTCGGGACAGACGAAGTATGGCTACACCTTC. This sequence joins TRBV7-2 and TRBJ1-2; 7 bases match TRBD1. Germline V CDR1 and CDR2: SGHTA, FQGNSA. V lost 6 bases, J lost 5 bases, and 9 bases stayed unmatched. The CDR3 length is 14 residues. Full variable domain (missing parts from reference TRBV7-2 and TRBJ1-2): GAGVSQSPSNKVTEKGKDVELRCDPISGHTALYWYRQSLGQGLEFLIYFQGNSAPDKSGLPSDRFSAERTGGSVSTLTIQRTQQEDSAVYLCASSSGQTKYGYTFGSGTRLTVV.

To note about this clone: At one end, the junction sequence differs from germline, possibly due to a read error. The V gene is TRBV7-9, the J gene TRBJ1-2; 7 positions match TRBD1. This CDR3 has 16 residues. Per germline, CDR1 SEHNR and CDR2 FQNEAQ (reference sequence). CDR3 amino acids: CSSSSYKNRGDYGYTF. In DNA form, the CDR3 reads TGTTCCAGCAGCTCATACAAAAACAGGGGAGACTATGGCTACACCTTC.

The gene calls are TRBV4-1 and TRBJ2-1; the match to TRBD2 covers 8 bases. Germline lookup yields CDR1 MGHRA and CDR2 YSYEKL. The CDR3 is 15 amino acids. After removal of 2 bases from V and 8 bases from J, the junction contained 8 bases not matched to a gene. Here the CDR3 reads CASSQSFSGRDEQFF. The DNA for the CDR3 is TGCGCCAGCAGCCAAAGTTTCAGCGGGAGAGATGAGCAGTTCTTC.

The chain uses TRBV19 and TRBJ1-1, with a possible D match to TRBD1 (5 bases). Germline assignment: CDR1 LNHDA and CDR2 SQIVND (reference sequence). CDR3 length: 14 amino acids. V was clipped by 5 bases and J by 2 bases, with 12 bases between them. The CDR3: CASSQGAGNTEAFF. In DNA form, the CDR3 reads TGTGCCAGTAGTCAGGGTGCGGGAAACACTGAAGCTTTCTTT. Variable domain in full (rest from reference TRBV19 and TRBJ1-1): DGGITQSPKYLFRKEGQNVTLSCEQNLNHDAMYWYRQDPGQGLRLIYYSQIVNDFQKGDIAEGYSVSREKKESFPLTVTSAQKNPTAFYLCASSQGAGNTEAFFGQGTRLTVV.

V usage is TRBV7-2 and J usage is TRBJ2-7, with TRBD1 as a possible D gene (5 bases). CDR1 is SGHTA, CDR2 FQGNSA, per germline. The CDR3 runs 15 residues. V lost 7 bases, J lost 4 bases, and 20 bases lay in between. This chain's CDR3 is CASTRSVTEVYEQYF. The CDR3, as DNA: TGTGCCAGCACCCGAAGCGTGACAGAAGTTTACGAGCAGTACTTC.

The chain carries TRBV18 and TRBJ2-2; perhaps TRBD2 as D (6 bases). V lost 3 bases and J 2 bases, leaving 7 bases between the germline ends. The CDR3 consists of 14 residues. CDR1 is KGHSH and CDR2 is LQKENI in the germline V gene. The CDR3 DNA sequence: TGTGCCAGCTCACCGGGACTTAACACCGGGGAGCTGTTTTTT. Amino acid sequence: CASSPGLNTGELFF.

The chain carries TRBV5-5 and TRBJ2-1; D might be TRBD1 (5 bases). Per the germline V gene, CDR1 is SGHKS and CDR2 is YYEKEE (reference sequence). The CDR3 spans 14 residues. Trimming pared 9 bases from V and 5 bases from J, leaving 18 bases between. The CDR3 DNA reads as TGTGCCACCAGTTTGTGGGGCTCGGACAATGAGCAGTTCTTC. Its translation: CATSLWGSDNEQFF. The full variable domain, in which reference TRBV5-5 and TRBJ2-1 provide the parts outside the CDR3, is DAGVTQSPTHLIKTRGQQVTLRCSPISGHKSVSWYQQVLGQGPQFIFQYYEKEERGRGNFPDRFSARQFPNYSSELNVNALLLGDSALYLCATSLWGSDNEQFFGPGTRLTVL.

V and J are TRBV6-5 and TRBJ2-1; D is perhaps TRBD1 (6 bases). The V end was cut by 8 bases, the J end by 9 bases, with 23 bases between. This CDR3 has 15 residues. Germline CDR1 reads MNHEY; CDR2 reads SVGAGI. The CDR3 is CASQGLVSSAGEQFF. DNA for the CDR3: TGTGCCAGCCAGGGGCTAGTAAGTTCCGCGGGTGAGCAGTTCTTC.

This rearrangement joins TRBV4-2 to TRBJ2-2, with a tentative D call TRBD2 (5 bases). Germline V gene lookup returns CDR1 LGHNA and CDR2 YNFKEQ. V was pared by 0 bases and J by 6 bases, with 8 bases between. This CDR3 is 14 amino acids long. For the CDR3, the DNA is TGTGCCAGCAGCCAAGAGTCGGGGTCCGGGGAGCTGTTTTTT. Translation gives CASSQESGSGELFF.

This clone was recorded once. The chain is built from TRBV10-1 and TRBJ2-3, with D tentatively TRBD1 (5 bases). This CDR3 comprises 14 residues. The V gene lost 4 bases and the J gene lost 2 bases, with 10 bases spanning the gap. Germline lookup yields CDR1 WNHNN and CDR2 SYGVQD (reference sequence). CDR3 sequence: CASSGTGYTDTQYF. Here the CDR3 DNA reads TGCGCCAGCAGTGGAACAGGATACACAGATACGCAGTATTTT.

The chain employs TRBV9 and TRBJ2-7; 8 positions match TRBD1. Germline CDR1 is SGDLS and CDR2 is YYNGEE. Germline trimming cut 4 bases from V and 3 bases from J; bases unmatched to any gene: 9. The CDR3 is 15 residues long. The CDR3 region is CASSFGQGANYEQYF. As DNA, the CDR3 is TGTGCCAGCAGCTTTGGACAGGGCGCGAACTACGAGCAGTACTTC.

The J gene is TRBJ1-5, the V gene TRBV2, with a weak D call TRBD1 (6 bases). Germline CDR1 SNHLY, CDR2 FYNNEI. Trimming left V 2 bases short and J 3 bases short, with 8 bases between. CDR3 length equals 14 residues. The CDR3 is CASSEYRDNQPQHF. CDR3 sequence (DNA): TGTGCCAGCAGTGAATACAGGGACAATCAGCCCCAGCATTTT.

The rearrangement joins TRBV29-1 to TRBJ2-1; 7 bases agree with TRBD1. The ends lost 4 bases at V and 0 bases at J; junction bases unmatched: 6. The germline CDR1 and CDR2 sequences are SQVTM and ANQGSEA. The length of the CDR3 is 15 residues. The CDR3 region is CSVATGASSYNEQFF. Here the CDR3 DNA reads TGCAGCGTTGCCACAGGGGCCAGCTCCTACAATGAGCAGTTCTTC.

The chain recombines TRBV6-5 with TRBJ1-1, with TRBD1 matching over 7 bases. The ends lost 4 bases at V and 0 bases at J; junction bases unmatched: 8. The CDR3 loop spans 16 amino acids. Germline lookup yields CDR1 MNHEY and CDR2 SVGAGI. The CDR3 loop is CASSSLAGTVNTEAFF. CDR3 sequence (DNA): TGTGCCAGCAGTTCTTTAGCCGGGACAGTGAACACTGAAGCTTTCTTT.